The 8 T cell receptor beta chains reported below all come from one sample, sequenced in a study of control samples from healthy donors and cancer patients (dated by TCRdb to between 2020 and 2021). Receptor libraries were prepared by the immunoSEQ multiplex PCR assay. TCRdb obtained this table from immuneACCESS and retained in-frame rearrangements with V and J assigned. These tables miss some clones; where compared with another copy, unresolved V genes account for less than half of the shortfall, and the remainder is unexplained. This sample gives 350,000 to 450,000 clones in total; approximately 92% of them show up just once. The ten top clones hold around 6.4% of the sample. The specimen was PBMCs. Receptors originate from a man in his forties with head and neck cancer.

This chain joins TRBV5-1 and TRBJ2-3, with 7 bases lining up with TRBD2. Germline CDR1 reads SGHRS; CDR2 reads YFSETQ. CDR3 size: 15 residues. After removal of 4 bases from V and 1 base from J, the junction contained 6 bases not matched to a gene. This chain's CDR3 is CASSPIGLGTDTQYF. CDR3 DNA sequence: TGCGCCAGCAGCCCGATCGGACTAGGCACAGATACGCAGTATTTT.

Turning to this clone: The sample holds other DNA sequences that translate to the same CDR3. The chain carries TRBV12-3 or TRBV12-4 and TRBJ2-7; D may be TRBD1 or TRBD2 (6 bases each). V lost 6 bases and J lost 7, with 13 bases in between. The length of the CDR3 is 12 residues. CDR3 nucleotide sequence: TGTGCCAGCAGCCCGACAGGAGGGGAGCAGTACTTC. This translates into CASSPTGGEQYF.

CDR3 region: CSVGPPSGSFEQFF. Here the CDR3 DNA reads TGCAGCGTCGGACCTCCTAGCGGGAGCTTTGAGCAGTTCTTC. The rearrangement links TRBV29-1 to TRBJ2-1, with 10 bases matching TRBD2. The V and J ends lost 6 bases and 9 bases, in that order; junction bases with no gene match: 11. In germline, CDR1 is SQVTM, CDR2 ANQGSEA. The CDR3 covers 14 residues.

This sequence joins TRBV7-2 and TRBJ2-2; D remains ambiguous. Trimming took off 0 bases at V and 4 bases at J, with 9 bases between the two ends. This CDR3 has 15 residues. The V gene's germline CDR1 is SGHTA and CDR2 FQGNSA. CDR3 loop: CASSLAAWGTGELFF. CDR3 DNA sequence: TGTGCCAGCAGCTTAGCCGCGTGGGGCACCGGGGAGCTGTTTTTT.

The chain employs TRBV7-2 and TRBJ1-2; 9 positions match TRBD1. V shed 5 bases and J 1 base; nucleotides not matched to a gene: 11. CDR1 and CDR2 from the germline V gene are SGHTA and FQGNSA. The CDR3 has 17 amino acids. The CDR3 nucleotides are TGTGCCAGCAGCACCCGGGACAGGGTGTTTAATAACTATGGCTACACCTTC. Translating it yields CASSTRDRVFNNYGYTF.

This clone was observed a single time. J is TRBJ1-4 and V is TRBV6-6; possibly TRBD1 for D (5 bases). CDR1 MNHNY and CDR2 SVGAGI come from the germline V gene (reference sequence). The CDR3 is 21 residues long. Trimming cost V 5 bases and J 14 bases, with 42 bases left between them. The chain's CDR3 is CASSPSLAGPGLLLKAERLFF. The CDR3, as DNA: TGTGCCAGCAGTCCCTCCTTAGCGGGGCCAGGCCTTTTATTGAAAGCGGAAAGGCTGTTTTTT.

The rearrangement links TRBV5-1 to TRBJ2-7; 8 bases are shared with TRBD1. With V trimmed by 4 bases and J by 2 bases, 2 bases remained unmatched. This CDR3 spans 13 amino acids. Germline values: CDR1 SGHRS, CDR2 YFSETQ. Here the CDR3 DNA reads TGCGCCAGCAGCCAGGACAGGGCCTACGAGCAGTACTTC. It encodes CASSQDRAYEQYF.

The chain is built from TRBV6-5 and TRBJ2-2, with unresolved D. CDR3 length: 13 residues. V lost 7 bases and J lost 6, with 12 bases in between. CDR1 is MNHEY and CDR2 is SVGAGI in the germline V gene. The CDR3 sequence: CASKLADPGELFF. DNA of the CDR3: TGTGCCAGCAAATTGGCGGACCCCGGGGAGCTGTTTTTT.